The rows below give T cell receptor beta chains drawn from one sample of a study of blood T cell repertoires in COVID-19. Sequencing used immunoSEQ multiplex PCR; TCRdb keeps in-frame clones, though not all of them. The table has roughly 120,000 clones, around 76% seen once; the top ten hold approximately 5.9%. The sequencing sample was made of peripheral blood. Receptors originate from a man older than 75 with COVID-19, enrolled during active disease. CDR3s include the opening cysteine and the closing phenylalanine or tryptophan. Fields, in order: clone size, J gene, D gene, V gene, CDR3 DNA, CDR3 protein. D genes are given only for firm matches. Expanded clones get a size class; other rows say once, few or many, or leave the size out.

clone size: NA
J gene: TRBJ2-7
D gene: TRBD1
V gene: TRBV11-2
CDR3 DNA: TGTGCCAGCAGCTTAGGGTACAGGGGTTACGAGCAGTACTTC
CDR3 protein: CASSLGYRGYEQYF

clone size: few
J gene: TRBJ2-3
D gene: TRBD2
V gene: TRBV4-1
CDR3 DNA: TGCGCCAGCAGCTCGCAGCGGGAGGTCACAGATACGCAGTATTTT
CDR3 protein: CASSSQREVTDTQYF

clone size: few
J gene: TRBJ2-5
D gene: NA
V gene: TRBV6-6
CDR3 DNA: TGTGCCAGTGAGGGGGACCCGGAGACCCAGTACTTC
CDR3 protein: CASEGDPETQYF

clone size: NA
J gene: TRBJ1-1
D gene: TRBD1
V gene: TRBV5-1
CDR3 DNA: TGCGCCAGCAGCCCGGGACGGGACAGGGGTTGGGGGGATGCTTTCTTT
CDR3 protein: CASSPGRDRGWGDAFF

clone size: NA
J gene: TRBJ2-5
D gene: NA
V gene: TRBV6-2/TRBV6-3
CDR3 DNA: TGTGCCAGCAGTTACCCCCTCGGGGGCCAAGAGACCCAGTACTTC
CDR3 protein: CASSYPLGGQETQYF

clone size: NA
J gene: TRBJ2-2
D gene: TRBD2
V gene: TRBV2
CDR3 DNA: TGTGCCAGAACCTTAGCGGGAGGGCCGGCCGGGGAGCTGTTTTTT
CDR3 protein: CARTLAGGPAGELFF

clone size: few
J gene: TRBJ1-2
D gene: NA
V gene: TRBV19
CDR3 DNA: TGTGCCAGTAGTATTATCGGCAGGGGCTATGGCTACACCTTC
CDR3 protein: CASSIIGRGYGYTF

clone size: NA
J gene: TRBJ1-5
D gene: TRBD1
V gene: TRBV10-1
CDR3 DNA: TGCGCCGGTCAGGGGGTTGGCAATCAGCCCCAGCATTTT
CDR3 protein: CAGQGVGNQPQHF

clone size: NA
J gene: TRBJ1-2
D gene: NA
V gene: TRBV5-8
CDR3 DNA: TGTGCCAGCAGCCTAGGGACTGGGACGTTCCGGGGCTACACCTTC
CDR3 protein: CASSLGTGTFRGYTF

clone size: NA
J gene: TRBJ2-7
D gene: TRBD2
V gene: TRBV2
CDR3 DNA: TGTGCCAGCAAAACGGGACTAGCGGCCTACGAGCAGTACTTC
CDR3 protein: CASKTGLAAYEQYF

clone size: NA
J gene: TRBJ1-5
D gene: NA
V gene: TRBV2
CDR3 DNA: TGTGCCAGCAGTACCGGGAGGGGTCAGCCCCAGCATTTT
CDR3 protein: CASSTGRGQPQHF

clone size: NA
J gene: TRBJ2-4
D gene: NA
V gene: TRBV14
CDR3 DNA: TGTGCCAGCAGCCAAGATCAGGTGCCAAACATTCAGTACTTC
CDR3 protein: CASSQDQVPNIQYF

clone size: once
J gene: TRBJ1-2
D gene: NA
V gene: TRBV28
CDR3 DNA: TGTGCCAGCAGTTTATCCATCGGACTTGGCTACACCTTC
CDR3 protein: CASSLSIGLGYTF

clone size: NA
J gene: TRBJ2-3
D gene: NA
V gene: TRBV5-1
CDR3 DNA: TGCGCCAGCAGCTTGACAGGGCAGTCAGATACGCAGTATTTT
CDR3 protein: CASSLTGQSDTQYF

clone size: NA
J gene: TRBJ1-5
D gene: NA
V gene: TRBV6-5
CDR3 DNA: TGTGCCAGCAGGAACGGGGGGTCGACTCAGCCCCAGCATTTT
CDR3 protein: CASRNGGSTQPQHF

clone size: once
J gene: TRBJ2-1
D gene: TRBD2
V gene: TRBV7-9
CDR3 DNA: TGTGCCAGCAGCTTAAATGGGAGGGCCTACAATGAGCAGTTCTTC
CDR3 protein: CASSLNGRAYNEQFF

clone size: NA
J gene: TRBJ2-7
D gene: NA
V gene: TRBV27
CDR3 DNA: TGTGCCAGCAGTTTAGGCTACGGGATCGAGCAGTACTTC
CDR3 protein: CASSLGYGIEQYF

clone size: NA
J gene: TRBJ2-2
D gene: NA
V gene: TRBV7-6
CDR3 DNA: TGTGCCAGCAGCTTAGTTCCCAGAAACACCGGGGAGCTGTTTTTT
CDR3 protein: CASSLVPRNTGELFF

clone size: once
J gene: TRBJ2-3
D gene: TRBD2
V gene: TRBV6-1
CDR3 DNA: TGTGCCAGCAGCCTGACTAGCGGGAGAGTCGATACGCAGTATTTT
CDR3 protein: CASSLTSGRVDTQYF

clone size: NA
J gene: TRBJ2-2
D gene: TRBD1
V gene: TRBV7-9
CDR3 DNA: TGTGCCAGCACCCACAGGGGGGTAAACACCGGGGAGCTGTTTTTT
CDR3 protein: CASTHRGVNTGELFF

clone size: NA
J gene: TRBJ1-6
D gene: NA
V gene: TRBV6-1
CDR3 DNA: TGTGCCAGCAGTGACCAGGGGCATAGGCCCCTCCACTTT
CDR3 protein: CASSDQGHRPLHF

clone size: NA
J gene: TRBJ2-3
D gene: NA
V gene: TRBV30
CDR3 DNA: TGTGCCTGGGGCGGGCGGGAAAGCACAGATACGCAGTATTTT
CDR3 protein: CAWGGRESTDTQYF

clone size: NA
J gene: TRBJ1-6
D gene: NA
V gene: TRBV28
CDR3 DNA: TGTGCCAGCAGCCTAACTCGGGGACTAGGTTCACCCCTCCACTTT
CDR3 protein: CASSLTRGLGSPLHF

clone size: NA
J gene: TRBJ2-1
D gene: TRBD2
V gene: TRBV7-9
CDR3 DNA: TGTGCCAGCAGCCCGGGACTAACGGTTGAGCAGTTCTTC
CDR3 protein: CASSPGLTVEQFF

clone size: NA
J gene: TRBJ2-5
D gene: TRBD1
V gene: TRBV5-1
CDR3 DNA: TGCGCCAGCTGGAAAGGGACAGGCCAAGAGACCCAGTACTTC
CDR3 protein: CASWKGTGQETQYF

clone size: NA
J gene: TRBJ1-2
D gene: NA
V gene: TRBV30
CDR3 DNA: TGTGCCTGGTCTACAGGGTTCCATGGCTACACCTTC
CDR3 protein: CAWSTGFHGYTF

clone size: NA
J gene: TRBJ1-5
D gene: NA
V gene: TRBV18
CDR3 DNA: TGTGCCAGCTCACCATCAGGTCAGCCCCAGCATTTT
CDR3 protein: CASSPSGQPQHF

clone size: NA
J gene: TRBJ1-6
D gene: NA
V gene: TRBV21-1
CDR3 DNA: TGTGCCAGCAGGGTCCCCGACAGCTATAATTCACCCCTCCACTTT
CDR3 protein: CASRVPDSYNSPLHF

clone size: NA
J gene: TRBJ2-1
D gene: TRBD2
V gene: TRBV5-4
CDR3 DNA: TGTGCCAGCAGCTTGGCCGTGGGAGGGCCGGGCAATGAGCAGTTCTTC
CDR3 protein: CASSLAVGGPGNEQFF

clone size: NA
J gene: TRBJ2-1
D gene: NA
V gene: TRBV24-1
CDR3 DNA: TGTGCCACCAGTCCCTTTGGGGGAGGGGGTTACAATGAGCAGTTCTTC
CDR3 protein: CATSPFGGGGYNEQFF

clone size: NA
J gene: TRBJ2-5
D gene: TRBD1
V gene: TRBV27
CDR3 DNA: TGTGCCAGCAGAACAGGGGGCGCGAGTAAGACCCAGTACTTC
CDR3 protein: CASRTGGASKTQYF

clone size: NA
J gene: TRBJ1-2
D gene: NA
V gene: TRBV28
CDR3 DNA: TGTGCCAGCAGTTTCCCCGGGTCCTCTAACTATGGCTACACCTTC
CDR3 protein: CASSFPGSSNYGYTF